The clone carrying this T cell receptor beta chain appeared a single time. The sample belongs to a study of T cells in Graves' hyperthyroidism and ophthalmopathy. Germline CDR1 DFQATT, CDR2 SNEGSKA (reference sequence). The CDR3 has 14 amino acids. Germline trimming cut 4 bases from V and 3 bases from J; bases unmatched to any gene: 6. The source material, RNA transcripts, was used to amplify TCR beta CDR3 regions. The HTBI primer set was used in a first-round RT-PCR of the TCR CDR3. TCRdb reanalysed the multiplex PCR reads using MiXCR and keeps one entry per CDR3 protein. The table records roughly 740,000 distinct CDR3 sequences, approximately 16% of them present only once.

This TCR derives from a man between 18 and 35 years old with Graves' hyperthyroidism. The V gene is TRBV20-1, the J gene TRBJ1-1; 9 bases align to TRBD1. The sequenced material came from blood. CDR3 sequence reads: CSAMRDRDYTEAFF. The CDR3 DNA sequence: TGCAGTGCTATGCGGGACAGGGACTACACTGAAGCTTTCTTT.